The 10 T cell receptor beta chains below come from one sample, sequenced in a study of blood T cell repertoires in COVID-19. Sequencing used immunoSEQ multiplex PCR; TCRdb keeps in-frame clones, though not all of them. The sample includes approximately 460,000 clones, 85% to 90% seen only once; the top ten take around 0.95%. Sequences were obtained from peripheral blood. These receptors originate from a man younger than 30 with COVID-19, enrolled during active disease.

A single count supports this clone. The chain combines TRBV19 with TRBJ1-2; a weak D match, TRBD1 (6 bases). Germline values: CDR1 LNHDA, CDR2 SQIVND (reference sequence). V was trimmed by 7 bases and J by 4 bases, leaving 13 bases between them. This CDR3 has 13 amino acids. The DNA for the CDR3 is TGTGCCAGTACCGTAGCGGGGGCCTATGGCTACACCTTC. Its translation: CASTVAGAYGYTF.

The J gene is TRBJ1-6, the V gene TRBV3-1 (or the pseudogene TRBV3-2); possible D gene TRBD1, 5 bases. With 6 bases removed from V and 2 bases from J, the gap between germline ends came to 14 bases. The CDR3 has 16 amino acids. Germline V gene sequence: CDR1 LGHDT, CDR2 YNNKEL (reference sequence). DNA of the CDR3: TGTGCCAGCAGAAGGACACGGTTCCCCTATAATTCACCCCTCCACTTT. This sequence encodes CASRRTRFPYNSPLHF.

CDR3 sequence (DNA): TGTGCCAGCAGCTTATATGACAGAGTAAAACCTGGGGCTGAAGCTTTCTTT. This encodes CASSLYDRVKPGAEAFF. The V and J genes are TRBV11-2 and TRBJ1-1; D perhaps matches TRBD1 (5 bases). The CDR3 has 17 residues. Germline V gives CDR1 SGHAT, CDR2 FQNNGV. Trimming cost V 2 bases and J 6 bases, with 22 bases left between them.

The chain employs TRBV2 and TRBJ2-5; 8 bases align to TRBD1. V dropped 5 bases and J dropped 4; count of bases not matched to a gene: 6. The CDR3 length is 14 residues. CDR1 is SNHLY and CDR2 is FYNNEI in the germline V gene. The CDR3 region is CASSLGRGRETQYF. The CDR3 nucleotides are TGTGCCAGCAGTTTGGGCAGGGGGCGAGAGACCCAGTACTTC.

A few counts support this clone. This chain links TRBV5-1 with TRBJ2-1; D gene unclear. Per the germline V gene, CDR1 is SGHRS and CDR2 is YFSETQ. Trimming shortened V by 0 bases and J by 3 bases, and 4 bases separated the two germline ends. This CDR3 contains 13 residues. The CDR3 spells CASSLDSYNEQFF. The CDR3 nucleotides read TGCGCCAGCAGCTTGGACAGCTACAATGAGCAGTTCTTC.

The genes are TRBV7-3 and TRBJ2-7; no firm D call. The V and J ends lost 7 bases and 0 bases respectively, with 19 bases between them. Germline CDR1 SGHTA, CDR2 FQGTGA. This CDR3 spans 16 amino acids. CDR3 nucleotides: TGTGCCAGCATCAACCCTGGGCAGGCAACCTCCTACGAGCAGTACTTC. It translates to CASINPGQATSYEQYF.

The sample holds a few counts of this clone. The rearrangement uses TRBV7-3 and TRBJ2-1, with 10 bases matching TRBD2. Trimming removed 1 base from V and 9 bases from J; junction bases left unmatched: 9. The CDR3 is made up of 16 amino acids. Germline values: CDR1 SGHTA, CDR2 FQGTGA. This CDR3 is CASSLNLAGVRGEQFF. The CDR3 coding sequence is TGTGCCAGCAGCTTAAATCTAGCGGGAGTTCGTGGTGAGCAGTTCTTC.

The chain couples TRBV12-5 to TRBJ2-2, with no clear D. This CDR3 is 12 amino acids long. Trimming left V 4 bases short and J 4 bases short, with 4 bases between. Germline loops: CDR1 LGHNT, CDR2 FRNRAP. The CDR3 reads CASGYGTGELFF. The CDR3 coding sequence is TGTGCTAGTGGTTACGGCACCGGGGAGCTGTTTTTT.

Only a few counts were recorded for this clone. This sample includes further DNA sequences coding for the same CDR3. The genes are TRBV12-3 or TRBV12-4 and TRBJ2-4; no definite D call. The V end lost 1 base, the J end lost 6 bases, and 7 bases lay between the germline ends. The CDR3 is 13 residues long. In nucleotides, the CDR3 is TGTGCCAGCAGTTTAGGGCCTAGAAACATTCAGTACTTC. It codes for CASSLGPRNIQYF.

V gene TRBV9 combines with J gene TRBJ1-3; a weak D match, TRBD1 (6 bases). This CDR3 is built from 17 residues. Trimming took off 0 bases at V and 2 bases at J, with 15 bases between the two ends. Germline-derived CDR1 and CDR2 are SGDLS and YYNGEE. The CDR3 sequence is CASSVAAGDIAGNTIYF. DNA for the CDR3: TGTGCCAGCAGCGTAGCGGCAGGGGATATCGCTGGAAACACCATATATTTT.